Detailed here is one T cell receptor beta chain. Its specificity is not known. PCR was performed using 60 Vbeta and 13 Jbeta primers. Sequencing was performed with immunoSEQ multiplex PCR; in TCRdb, only in-frame clones are kept and a portion is missing. This table lists 100,000 to 150,000 clones. This CDR3 region has 15 residues. Germline trimming cut 4 bases from V and 7 bases from J; bases unmatched to any gene: 15. The germline V gene encodes CDR1 SQVTM and CDR2 ANQGSEA. The data derive from a study of cytomegalovirus exposure and HLA in healthy donors. The study, taken as a whole, reports: In a later analysis, 17,000 or so TCR beta sequences were associated with HLA alleles at 0.05 false discovery rate. In an earlier analysis, in fewer than 700 donors, most V segments appeared productive either ~90% or ~30% of the time. A classifier reportedly called cytomegalovirus status with high sensitivity and specificity.

The sample was PBMCs. The chain employs TRBV29-1 and TRBJ1-2; 7 nucleotides agree with TRBD1. This receptor was identified in a woman in her thirties or forties in good health and CMV-seropositive. CDR3 sequence (DNA): TGCAGCGTTGTCGCCGTAGGGGGCAAGGGGAGTGGCTACACCTTC. Amino acid sequence: CSVVAVGGKGSGYTF.